The 27 T cell receptor beta chains presented below share a single source sample, sequenced in a study of post-analysis software for immune sequencing data. Study conclusions and caveats: Roughly five TRBV segments were significantly more frequent in patients than in controls. TRBV5-6, TRBV5-1 and TRBV20-1 were among these segments.

These receptors are not linked to any known antigen. Included in the TCR beta cDNA libraries were unique molecular identifiers. One entry per CDR3 protein results from TCRdb running MiXCR on the PCR reads. The sample lists 250,000 to 300,000 distinct CDR3 sequences, 36% occurring once. Sequenced sample: blood. These TCRs come from a girl aged 5 to 17 with multiple sclerosis.

This clonotype was found many times. The chain joins TRBV14 to TRBJ1-2; maybe TRBD1 (6 bases). The V and J ends lost 1 base and 6 bases respectively, with 12 bases between them. CDR3 size: 14 residues. Per the germline V gene, CDR1 is SGHDN and CDR2 is FVKESK. The CDR3 spells CASSQARTGHGYTF. CDR3 DNA: TGTGCCAGCAGCCAAGCCCGAACAGGGCATGGCTACACCTTC.

Comments on this clonotype: At one of its ends the junction is not consistent with the germline gene, which may arise from a read error. CDR3 coding DNA: TGCGTCAGCAGCCAAGGGTCGGAGAGAGATACGCAGTATTTT. This gives the protein CVSSQGSERDTQYF. The chain has TRBV4-1 and TRBJ2-3; unclear D gene. Germline values: CDR1 MGHRA, CDR2 YSYEKL. This CDR3 has 14 amino acids.

This clonotype has a count of ten or more. This chain links TRBV5-1 with TRBJ2-1, with TRBD2 identical over 12 bases. With V trimmed by 4 bases and J by 7 bases, 9 bases remained unmatched. Per the germline V gene, CDR1 is SGHRS and CDR2 is YFSETQ. CDR3 length equals 16 residues. CDR3 DNA sequence: TGCGCCAGCAGCCCCCTAACTAGCGGGGGGAGAAATGAGCAGTTCTTC. This sequence encodes CASSPLTSGGRNEQFF.

The rearrangement joins TRBV15 to TRBJ2-7; D ambiguous. Per the germline V gene, CDR1 is LNHNV and CDR2 is YYDKDF (reference sequence). Trimming removed 0 bases from V and 3 bases from J, with 3 bases in between. The CDR3 is made up of 12 amino acids. CDR3: CATSREYYEQYF. CDR3 in DNA: TGTGCCACCAGCAGAGAATACTACGAGCAGTACTTC. The whole variable domain, filled in from reference TRBV15 and TRBJ2-7, reads DAMVIQNPRYQVTQFGKPVTLSCSQTLNHNVMYWYQQKSSQAPKLLFHYYDKDFNNEADTPDNFQSRRPNTSFCFLDIRSPGLGDTAMYLCATSREYYEQYFGPGTRLTVT.

This clonotype was seen only a few times. J is TRBJ2-1 and V is TRBV10-3; 12 bases fit TRBD2. J gave up 8 bases and V 6 bases, and 5 bases lay outside the gene matches. The germline V gene encodes CDR1 ENHRY and CDR2 SYGVKD. CDR3 size: 14 residues. In DNA form, the CDR3 reads TGTGCCATCAGGGAGCTAGCGGGAGGGGATGAGCAGTTCTTC. Protein sequence: CAIRELAGGDEQFF.

This chain uses TRBV5-1 with TRBJ1-3, with D unclear. The CDR3 has 13 amino acids. The germline V gene has CDR1 SGHRS and CDR2 YFSETQ. With 6 bases removed from V and 0 bases from J, the gap between germline ends came to 7 bases. The DNA of the CDR3 is TGCGCCAGCATGGAGACCTCTGGAAACACCATATATTTT. Amino acid sequence: CASMETSGNTIYF.

The rearrangement uses TRBV28 and TRBJ2-3, with D possibly being TRBD1 (6 bases). V lost 8 bases, J lost 0 bases, and 27 bases lay in between. CDR3 size: 19 residues. Germline V gives CDR1 MDHEN, CDR2 SYDVKM. The CDR3 sequence is CASSSPRFGTTPSTDTQYF. CDR3 DNA: TGTGCCAGCTCCTCCCCCCGTTTCGGGACAACGCCTAGCACAGATACGCAGTATTTT.

In this sample, this clonotype turned up many times. The CDR3 DNA follows: TGTGCCAGCTCACCACCGTCTAGATTGGAGACCCAGTACTTC. This sequence encodes CASSPPSRLETQYF. The chain is built from TRBV18 and TRBJ2-5, with no clear D. Germline CDR1 is KGHSH and CDR2 is LQKENI. Trimming took off 0 bases at V and 5 bases at J, with 10 bases between the two ends. This CDR3 spans 14 amino acids.

This clonotype occurred many times. The chain combines TRBV29-1 with TRBJ2-5; maybe TRBD2 (5 bases). Trimming removed 2 bases from V and 7 bases from J, with 8 bases in between. The CDR3 length is 11 residues. The V gene's germline CDR1 is SQVTM and CDR2 ANQGSEA. The CDR3 is CSVESAGTQYF. The CDR3 DNA follows: TGCAGCGTTGAATCGGCGGGGACCCAGTACTTC. The whole variable domain, filled in from reference TRBV29-1 and TRBJ2-5, reads SAVISQKPSRDICQRGTSLTIQCQVDSQVTMMFWYRQQPGQSLTLIATANQGSEATYESGFVIDKFPISRPNLTFSTLTVSNMSPEDSSIYLCSVESAGTQYFGPGTRLLVL.

This clonotype showed up just a few times. The rearrangement uses TRBV15 and TRBJ1-5, with D hard to call. Germline loops: CDR1 LNHNV, CDR2 YYDKDF (reference sequence). Trimming left V 0 bases short and J 0 bases short, with 6 bases between. This CDR3 is built from 15 residues. The CDR3 reads CATSREPSSNQPQHF. The CDR3 region has the DNA TGTGCCACCAGCAGAGAGCCAAGTAGCAATCAGCCCCAGCATTTT.

This clonotype occurred many times. The genes are TRBV4-2 and TRBJ2-3; D may be TRBD2 (6 bases). Germline V gene data show CDR1 as LGHNA and CDR2 as YNFKEQ. Trimming took off 2 bases at V and 4 bases at J, with 13 bases between the two ends. This CDR3 is built from 15 residues. In DNA, the CDR3 is TGTGCCAGCAGCCAACGGGCTAGCGAGGCAGATACGCAGTATTTT. It specifies CASSQRASEADTQYF.

This sequence joins TRBV12-3 or TRBV12-4 and TRBJ1-2; D might be TRBD1 (6 bases). V was trimmed by 5 bases and J by 4 bases, leaving 17 bases between them. The CDR3 contains 15 residues. In DNA, the CDR3 is TGTGCCAGCAGTCCCTACCCCGGGACACCCTATGGCTACACCTTC. Translated: CASSPYPGTPYGYTF.

The count of this clonotype is one. The gene calls are TRBV3-1 and TRBJ2-5; 13 bases are shared with TRBD2. This CDR3 has 19 amino acids. CDR1 and CDR2 from the germline V gene are LGHDT and YNNKEL (reference sequence). The trim removed 2 bases at V and 5 bases at J, leaving 14 bases unmatched. CDR3 region: CASSQPGDGTSGIWETQYF. Written as DNA, the CDR3 is TGTGCCAGCAGCCAACCAGGAGACGGGACTAGCGGGATCTGGGAGACCCAGTACTTC.

This clonotype was recorded a few times. The chain is built from TRBV13 and TRBJ2-1; D remains unclear. Germline loops: CDR1 PRHDT, CDR2 FYEKMQ (reference sequence). V lost 6 bases to trimming and J lost 2 bases, with 14 bases between them. The CDR3 contains 15 residues. CDR3 loop: CASSPPQATYNEQFF. The CDR3 DNA reads TGTGCCAGCAGTCCCCCTCAAGCGACCTACAATGAGCAGTTCTTC.

This clonotype was picked up many times. The rearrangement uses TRBV27 and TRBJ2-1; 10 nucleotides align to TRBD1. The CDR3 sequence is 15 residues long. The V and J ends lost 2 bases and 8 bases, in that order; junction bases with no gene match: 6. Looked up from germline, CDR1 is MNHEY and CDR2 is SMNVEV (reference sequence). The CDR3 nucleotides read TGTGCCAGCAGTTTAAGGGACAGGGGTTTGGATGAGCAGTTCTTC. Translated: CASSLRDRGLDEQFF.

This clonotype was counted many times. The rearrangement uses TRBV24-1 and TRBJ2-1; 7 bases line up with TRBD2. This CDR3 spans 13 amino acids. CDR1 and CDR2 from the germline V gene are KGHDR and SFDVKD. Germline trimming cut 3 bases from V and 12 bases from J; bases unmatched to any gene: 7. The DNA of the CDR3 is TGTGCCACCAGTGATCAGCGGGATGGCGGGCAGTTCTTC. Translation: CATSDQRDGGQFF.

This clonotype appeared many times. The CDR3 DNA sequence: TGTGCCAGCAGCCAAGACCTAGGACTAGCGGTCACAGATACGCAGTATTTT. It specifies CASSQDLGLAVTDTQYF. V gene TRBV14 combines with J gene TRBJ2-3; 10 bases line up with TRBD2. CDR3 size: 17 residues. Per germline, CDR1 SGHDN and CDR2 FVKESK. Unmatched junction bases numbered 5, after V lost 0 bases and J lost 2 bases.

This clonotype was detected only a few times. Just one base apart from a much larger clone, this may be a read error. The chain combines TRBV7-9 with TRBJ2-1; 11 bases agree with TRBD2. The CDR3 runs to 16 residues. The germline gives CDR1 SEHNR, CDR2 FQNEAQ (reference sequence). The CDR3 DNA reads TGTGCCAGCAGCTTCAAACTAGCGGGAGCTTACAATGAGCGGTTCTTC. Protein: CASSFKLAGAYNERFF.

This clonotype was counted ten times or more. This chain uses TRBV11-2 with TRBJ2-7; no clear D gene. CDR1 is SGHAT, CDR2 FQNNGV, per germline. The V end lost 0 bases, the J end lost 3 bases, and 6 bases lay between the germline ends. The CDR3 covers 13 residues. For the CDR3, the DNA is TGTGCCAGCAGCTTAGATATTGTCTACGAGCAGTACTTC. This gives the protein CASSLDIVYEQYF.

The chain carries TRBV3-1 and TRBJ2-7; no firm D call. The V end lost 2 bases, the J end lost 6 bases, and 8 bases lay between the germline ends. Germline V gives CDR1 LGHDT, CDR2 YNNKEL (reference sequence). The CDR3 length is 12 residues. The CDR3 protein is CASSQPSGEQYF. The CDR3 nucleotides are TGTGCCAGCAGCCAACCCTCCGGCGAGCAGTACTTC.

This clonotype was counted ten times or more. The chain uses TRBV6-1 and TRBJ1-5; D may be TRBD1 (5 bases). Trimming stripped 3 bases from V and 1 base from J, with 16 bases between. This CDR3 contains 17 residues. The germline CDR1 and CDR2 sequences are MNHNS and SASEGT. DNA of the CDR3: TGTGCCAGCAGTGACCTGTGGCATGGGGGGAGCAATCAGCCCCAGCATTTT. Amino acids: CASSDLWHGGSNQPQHF.

This clonotype was detected ten times or more. This chain connects TRBV24-1 to TRBJ1-1; 8 nucleotides match TRBD1. Losses at the gene ends were 4 bases for V and 6 bases for J; bases not matched to a gene: 3. The CDR3 covers 13 residues. CDR1 is KGHDR and CDR2 is SFDVKD in the germline V gene. CDR3 sequence: CATSDQDRAEAFF. The CDR3 DNA reads TGTGCCACCAGTGACCAGGACAGGGCTGAAGCTTTCTTT.

V gene TRBV13 combines with J gene TRBJ1-6, with D hard to call. Germline loops: CDR1 PRHDT, CDR2 FYEKMQ (reference sequence). The CDR3 length is 13 residues. V was shortened by 8 bases and J by 8 bases, with 13 bases between the two germline ends. The DNA of the CDR3 is TGTGCCAGCTCCGCCGGGGAAGATTCACCCCTCCACTTT. The encoded protein is CASSAGEDSPLHF. The whole variable domain, remainder taken from reference TRBV13 and TRBJ1-6, is AAGVIQSPRHLIKEKRETATLKCYPIPRHDTVYWYQQGPGQDPQFLISFYEKMQSDKGSIPDRFSAQQFSDYHSELNMSSLELGDSALYFCASSAGEDSPLHFGNGTRLTVT.

A word on this clonotype: Possible read error: a much larger clone is one base away. The chain recombines TRBV15 with TRBJ2-4; perhaps TRBD2 as D (5 bases). V was pared by 1 base and J by 8 bases, with 15 bases between. Germline V gene data show CDR1 as LNHNV and CDR2 as YYDKDF (reference sequence). This CDR3 comprises 15 residues. This CDR3 reads CATSRAGIPGDIQYF. The CDR3 DNA sequence: TGTGCCACCAGCAGAGCCGGCATCCCCGGGGACATTCAGTACTTC.

This clonotype was detected many times. The chain is built from TRBV15 and TRBJ2-5; either TRBD1 or TRBD2 may fit D (5 bases each). The CDR3 consists of 15 residues. From germline, CDR1 is LNHNV and CDR2 YYDKDF (reference sequence). The V end was cut by 4 bases, the J end by 1 base, with 13 bases between. The CDR3 nucleotides read TGTGCCACCAGCACCCCGGGGCTCCCCCAAGAGACCCAGTACTTC. Translating it yields CATSTPGLPQETQYF.

The chain links TRBV12-3 or TRBV12-4 to TRBJ1-3; D not certain. V lost 7 bases and J 4 bases, leaving 11 bases between the germline ends. The CDR3 sequence is 13 residues long. DNA of the CDR3: TGTGCCAGCACCATCCTGGCCGGAAACACCATATATTTT. Its protein is CASTILAGNTIYF.

A few counts support this clonotype. A clone one base away is much larger, so this may be a read error. The rearrangement uses TRBV12-3 or TRBV12-4 and TRBJ1-2; 8 positions match TRBD1. The CDR3 runs to 15 residues. Trimming cost V 6 bases and J 8 bases; bases outside gene matches: 14. As DNA, the CDR3 is TGTGCCAGCAGCCTCACGACAGGGGTTCGAGGAGGCTACACCTTC. Translation: CASSLTTGVRGGYTF.